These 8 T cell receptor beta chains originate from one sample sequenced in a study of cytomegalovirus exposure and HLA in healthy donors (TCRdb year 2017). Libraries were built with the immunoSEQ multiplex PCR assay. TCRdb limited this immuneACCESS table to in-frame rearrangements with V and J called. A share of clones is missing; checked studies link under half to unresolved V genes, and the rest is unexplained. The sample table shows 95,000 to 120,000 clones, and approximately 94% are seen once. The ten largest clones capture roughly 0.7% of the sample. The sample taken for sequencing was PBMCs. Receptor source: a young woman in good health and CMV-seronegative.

In DNA form, the CDR3 reads TGTGCCAGCAGTTACTCGGGCCAGGGAGAAAAACTGTTTTTT. Translated, it gives CASSYSGQGEKLFF. The V and J genes are TRBV6-5 and TRBJ1-4, with D possibly matching TRBD1 (5 bases). The germline CDR1 and CDR2 sequences are MNHEY and SVGAGI. This CDR3 is 14 amino acids long. Trimming stripped 0 bases from V and 8 bases from J, with 10 bases between.

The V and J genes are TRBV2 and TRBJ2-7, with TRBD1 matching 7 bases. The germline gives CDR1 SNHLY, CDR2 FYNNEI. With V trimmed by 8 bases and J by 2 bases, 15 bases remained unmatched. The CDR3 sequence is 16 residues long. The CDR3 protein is CASQGRQGAVTYEQYF. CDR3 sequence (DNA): TGTGCCAGCCAGGGAAGACAGGGAGCCGTAACCTACGAGCAGTACTTC.

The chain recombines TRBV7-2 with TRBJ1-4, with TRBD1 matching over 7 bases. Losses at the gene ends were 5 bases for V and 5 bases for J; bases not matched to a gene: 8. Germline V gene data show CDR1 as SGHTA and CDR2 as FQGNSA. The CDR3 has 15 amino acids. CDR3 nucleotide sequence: TGTGCCAGCAGCACGAAACAGGGGTTAAATGAAAAACTGTTTTTT. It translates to CASSTKQGLNEKLFF.

CDR3 sequence reads: CASSYSVSTGRPPLHF. CDR3 nucleotides: TGTGCCAGCAGTTACTCGGTCTCGACGGGTAGGCCACCCCTCCACTTT. The V call is TRBV6-5, the J call TRBJ1-6; D not resolved. V was trimmed by 0 bases and J by 11 bases, leaving 17 bases between them. This CDR3 has 16 residues. Germline V gene lookup returns CDR1 MNHEY and CDR2 SVGAGI.

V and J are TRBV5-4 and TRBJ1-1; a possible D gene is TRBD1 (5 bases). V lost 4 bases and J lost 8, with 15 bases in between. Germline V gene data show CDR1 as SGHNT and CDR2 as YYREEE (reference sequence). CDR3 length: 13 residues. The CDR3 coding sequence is TGTGCCAGCAGCCACCCCCGACAGACCGAAGCTTTCTTT. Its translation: CASSHPRQTEAFF.

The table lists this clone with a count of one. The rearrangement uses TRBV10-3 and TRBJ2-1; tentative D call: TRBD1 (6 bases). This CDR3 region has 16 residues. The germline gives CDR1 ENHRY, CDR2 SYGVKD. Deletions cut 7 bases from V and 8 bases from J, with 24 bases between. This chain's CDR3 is CAINDPTGPQGYEQFF. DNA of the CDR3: TGTGCCATCAATGACCCGACAGGCCCCCAAGGGTATGAGCAGTTCTTC.

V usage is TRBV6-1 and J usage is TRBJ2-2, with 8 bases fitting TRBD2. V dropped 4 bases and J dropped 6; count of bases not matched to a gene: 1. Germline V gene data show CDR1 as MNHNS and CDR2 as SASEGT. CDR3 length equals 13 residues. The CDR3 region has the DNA TGTGCCAGCAGTGGGACTAGCTCCGGGGAGCTGTTTTTT. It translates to CASSGTSSGELFF.

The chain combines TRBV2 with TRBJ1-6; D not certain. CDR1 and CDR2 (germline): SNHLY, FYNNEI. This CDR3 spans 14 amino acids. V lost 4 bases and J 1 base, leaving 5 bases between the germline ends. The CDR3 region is CASSVASYNSPLHF. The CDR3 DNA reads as TGTGCCAGCAGTGTTGCGTCCTATAATTCACCCCTCCACTTT.